Reported below is one T cell receptor (beta chain). The trim removed 8 bases at V and 0 bases at J, leaving 5 bases unmatched. The germline CDR1 and CDR2 sequences are MDHEN and SYDVKM. The CDR3 runs 15 residues. Synthetic TCR analog templates were spiked into all PCRs individually. Method: immunoSEQ multiplex PCR; TCRdb's copy keeps in-frame clones and lacks some. The sample lists tens of thousands of clones; 75% to 95% were seen once. This sample was taken from a study of PD-L1 blockade in urothelial cancer. Study summary: About 90% of the roughly 29 patients were men with bladder-origin urothelial cancer. Treatment start was followed by blood analysis at 3 weeks (second dose) and again at 6 weeks. Patients' histories included 0 to 3 prior chemotherapy regimens.

The TCR originated in a man between 65 and 85 years old with urothelial cancer. Sequenced here: PBMCs, sampled around atezolizumab (anti-PD-L1) treatment. The chain couples TRBV28 to TRBJ1-5; TRBD1 matches 9 bases. The CDR3 protein is CASGQGSISNQPQHF. CDR3 sequence (DNA): TGTGCCAGCGGACAGGGGAGTATTAGCAATCAGCCCCAGCATTTT.